The rows below give T cell receptor beta chains drawn from one sample of a study of T cell responses to AZD1222 COVID-19 vaccine. Repertoires were generated with immunoSEQ multiplex PCR, while TCRdb's copy carries only in-frame clones and drops some. The sample contains around 160,000 clones, around 91% of which appear only once. The input for sequencing was peripheral blood, taken on day 0 of AZD1222 vaccination. These receptors all come from an adult in good health. Both conserved end residues are trimmed from each CDR3.

j_call v_call cdr3_aa
TRBJ1-1 TRBV4-1 ASSQDRDSQYTEAF
TRBJ2-2 TRBV9 ASSEASGELF
TRBJ1-4 TRBV5-1 ASSYQGVDGEKLF
TRBJ2-1 TRBV7-9 ASSPAGRGMEQF
TRBJ2-7 TRBV5-1 ASSLYGSGNTYEQY
TRBJ1-1 TRBV29-1 SVGVHTEAF
TRBJ2-7 TRBV18 ASSPPDRSYEQY
TRBJ1-5 TRBV19 ASRGLLGRNQPQH
TRBJ2-1 TRBV5-6 ASSLGDSSYNEQF
TRBJ2-5 TRBV15 ATSRGRELQETQY
TRBJ1-1 TRBV25-1 ASSEFPKGAF
TRBJ2-6 TRBV7-2 ASSPWTSGANVLT
TRBJ1-1 TRBV4-2 ASSFPGGSTEAF
TRBJ1-1 TRBV5-4 ASSPARETGAF
TRBJ1-3 TRBV5-5 ASSLGEQGLSLRGGTIY
TRBJ1-5 TRBV15 ATSSERINQPQH
TRBJ2-7 TRBV29-1 SVVRAGANEQY